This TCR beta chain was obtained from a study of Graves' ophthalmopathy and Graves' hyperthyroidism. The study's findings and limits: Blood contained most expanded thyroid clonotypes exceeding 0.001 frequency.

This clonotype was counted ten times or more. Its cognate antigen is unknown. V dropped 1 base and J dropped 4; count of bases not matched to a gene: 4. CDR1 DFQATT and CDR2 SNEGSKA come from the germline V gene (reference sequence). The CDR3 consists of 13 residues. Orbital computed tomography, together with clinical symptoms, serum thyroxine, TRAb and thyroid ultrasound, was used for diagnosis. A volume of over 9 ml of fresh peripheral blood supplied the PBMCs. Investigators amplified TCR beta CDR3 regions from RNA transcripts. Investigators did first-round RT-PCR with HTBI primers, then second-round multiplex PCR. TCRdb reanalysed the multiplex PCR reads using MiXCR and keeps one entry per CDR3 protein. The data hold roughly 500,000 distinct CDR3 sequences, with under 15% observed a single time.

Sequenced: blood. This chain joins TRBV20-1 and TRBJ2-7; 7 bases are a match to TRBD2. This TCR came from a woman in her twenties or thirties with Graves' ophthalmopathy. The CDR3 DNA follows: TGCAGTGCTAGAGCAGGGAGGGGATACGAGCAGTACTTC. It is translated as CSARAGRGYEQYF.